This TCR beta chain is drawn from a study of blood T cell repertoires in COVID-19. Study summary: Researchers got acute and convalescent COVID-19 samples from the United States, Italy and Spain. PBMCs, B-cell-depleted T cells, or T cells were the source of the cDNA or gDNA that made up the material.

Under the authors' procedure: The authors estimated nucleated cell counts from reference gene primer amplification. TCRdb's copy holds only in-frame clones and misses some; the assay was immunoSEQ multiplex PCR. Clonal size and the V and J genes are those of that table, whereas D and trimming came from the DNA. The data contain 45,000 to 60,000 clones, approximately 87% of them singletons. The CDR3 extends over 15 amino acids. CDR1 is SGHTA and CDR2 is FQGNSA in the germline V gene. The V end was cut by 7 bases, the J end by 0 bases, with 10 bases between. The chain couples TRBV7-2 to TRBJ1-6; D perhaps matches TRBD1 (5 bases). This clonotype was sampled from a human donor in a cohort sampled during active COVID-19. Sequencing input: peripheral blood. In nucleotides, the CDR3 is TGTGCCAGCAACGGGGGGGACTCCTATAATTCACCCCTCCACTTT. It codes for CASNGGDSYNSPLHF. The full variable domain, in which reference TRBV7-2 and TRBJ1-6 provide the parts outside the CDR3, is GAGVSQSPSNKVTEKGKDVELRCDPISGHTALYWYRQSLGQGLEFLIYFQGNSAPDKSGLPSDRFSAERTGGSVSTLTIQRTQQEDSAVYLCASNGGDSYNSPLHFGNGTRLTVT.